A selection of T cell receptor beta chains follows, all from one sample in a study of shared clonotypes between healthy human individuals. Produced via immunoSEQ multiplex PCR; TCRdb's table is partial and in-frame only. The profile shows around 2,000,000 clones, 85% to 95% of them singletons. Sample: naive CD8+ T cells from PBMCs. These receptors were obtained from a man aged 18 to 30 in good health. Some clones in this sample may be carry-over from other donors' samples. CDR3s include the opening cysteine and the closing phenylalanine or tryptophan. D genes are given only for firm matches. Expanded clones get a size class; other rows say once, few or many, or leave the size out.

TRBJ2-5	.	TRBD1	TRBV9	TGTGCCAGCAGCGCGCTGACAGGGGGGAGTCGGGAGACCCAGTACTTC	CASSALTGGSRETQYF
TRBJ2-1	.	TRBD2	TRBV7-9	TGTGCCAGCAGCTTAGCGGTACTAGCGAATTACAATGAGCAGTTCTTC	CASSLAVLANYNEQFF
TRBJ1-6	.	.	TRBV6-5	TGTGCCAGCAGGAGTTCAGGGGCCCATCCCCTCCACTTT	CASRSSGAHPLHF
TRBJ2-3	.	.	TRBV9	TGTGCCAGCAGCCTTTCTGAGACCTGCCGCACAGATACGCAGTATTTT	CASSLSETCRTDTQYF
TRBJ2-7	.	.	TRBV7-9	TGTGCCAGCAGCTTAGTCTCGGTCCCCTTTGAGCAGTACTTC	CASSLVSVPFEQYF
TRBJ2-2	.	.	TRBV27	TGTGCCAGCAGTTTATCGTTGTATTCAGGGAACACCGGGGAGCTGTTTTTT	CASSLSLYSGNTGELFF
TRBJ2-1	.	TRBD2	TRBV7-9	TGTGCCAGCAGCTTCGGAGCGGGGGGGCATAATGAGCAGTTCTTC	CASSFGAGGHNEQFF
TRBJ2-3	.	.	TRBV11-2	TGTGCCAGCAGCTTACGTCTAGCATATACGCAGTATTTT	CASSLRLAYTQYF
TRBJ2-5	.	.	TRBV28	TGTGCCAGCAGAACCCGGGTTGCTGAGACCCAGTACTTC	CASRTRVAETQYF
TRBJ2-5	.	.	TRBV2	TGTGCCAGCAGTGATGGGCCGGGGGAGACCCAGTACTTC	CASSDGPGETQYF
TRBJ2-5	.	.	TRBV15	TGTGCCACCAGCAGCAGGGACGAGGAGACCCAGTACTTC	CATSSRDEETQYF
TRBJ2-7	.	TRBD1	TRBV28	TGTGCCAGCACCCTTCTGACAGGGCTGGGCGAGCAGTACTTC	CASTLLTGLGEQYF
TRBJ2-7	once	.	TRBV4-2	TGTGCCAGCAGCCAAGATGGCGATCCCTTCTCCTACGAGCAGTACTTC	CASSQDGDPFSYEQYF
TRBJ2-2	.	TRBD2	TRBV18	TGTGCCAGCTCACCATCCCTAGCGGGACCCACCGGGGAGCTGTTTTTT	CASSPSLAGPTGELFF
TRBJ2-3	.	TRBD2	TRBV7-2	TGTGCCAGCAGCTTAGTAGCGGGAGGTAGCACAGATACGCAGTATTTT	CASSLVAGGSTDTQYF
TRBJ1-1	.	.	TRBV9	TGTGCCAGCAGCGTAGCATGGGGGGATGGAGGTGAAGCTTTCTTT	CASSVAWGDGGEAFF
TRBJ2-5	.	.	TRBV7-9	TGTGCCAGCAGCTCTAGGGGCCCAGAGACCCAGTACTTC	CASSSRGPETQYF
TRBJ2-7	.	TRBD1	TRBV27	TGTGCCAGCAGCTACGACAACCGGGACAGAAACTACGAGCAGTACTTC	CASSYDNRDRNYEQYF
TRBJ2-1	.	.	TRBV5-4	TGTGCCAGCAGCTTGCGACCGCTCAGAGGGCAGGTGGGGAACTACAATGAGCAGTTCTTC	CASSLRPLRGQVGNYNEQFF
TRBJ1-1	.	.	TRBV27	TGTGCCAGCACTCCATTACTGGGGCTTAAGAACACTGAAGCTTTCTTT	CASTPLLGLKNTEAFF